The clone carrying this T cell receptor (beta chain) has a handful of counts. Under the authors' procedure: Cell counts per sample came from amplifying reference gene primers. Sequencing used immunoSEQ multiplex PCR; TCRdb keeps in-frame clones, though not all of them. V, J and clone size reflect that table, while D and trimming were determined from the DNA. The data contain a few hundred thousand clones, around 89% of them singletons. The data are from a study of blood T cell repertoires in COVID-19. Study context: Acute-phase and convalescent COVID-19 samples originated in the United States, Italy and Spain. From T cells, B-cell-depleted T cells, or PBMCs came the material, which was cDNA or gDNA.

Per germline, CDR1 MNHEY and CDR2 SVGEGT. The junction had 18 bases not matched to a gene; V was cut back by 3 bases and J by 9 bases. The CDR3 runs to 18 residues. Participant ages covered about 18 to 95 years across about two dozen US areas. The chain links TRBV6-2 or TRBV6-3 to TRBJ2-1; 9 bases are a match to TRBD2. Sequenced: PBMCs or T cells enriched from blood (not recorded which). The TCR was taken from a middle-aged woman who had recovered from COVID-19. The CDR3 region is CASSYSLGAGGVKSEQFF. The CDR3 DNA is TGTGCCAGCAGTTATTCATTGGGAGCGGGAGGAGTTAAGAGTGAGCAGTTCTTC.